Below, 2 T cell receptor beta chains from the same sample are listed, as sequenced in a study of read filtering for tumor transcriptome and immune sequencing. From roughly 0.4 ug of RNA, a library with molecular barcoded alpha/delta and beta/gamma adaptors was made. Using its own MiXCR run on the reads, TCRdb lists one record per CDR3 protein. This sample has more than 55,000 distinct CDR3 sequences, with roughly 19% found just once. What was sequenced was a population of CD138-negative cells sorted from bone marrow. These receptors were collected from a donor at least 40 years old with multiple myeloma.

This clonotype has just a few counts. The chain couples TRBV30 to TRBJ1-2; D possibly corresponds to TRBD1 (5 bases). The V gene lost 1 base and the J gene lost 4 bases, with 10 bases spanning the gap. CDR1 is GTSNPN and CDR2 is SVGIG in the germline V gene (reference sequence). CDR3 length: 13 amino acids. CDR3 nucleotides: TGTGCCTGGAGTGGGGGGTTCGGCTATGGCTACACCTTC. Translation gives CAWSGGFGYGYTF.

This clonotype appeared a single time. Being one base from a much bigger clone, this may be a read error. The chain employs TRBV20-1 and TRBJ2-7, with 7 bases lining up with TRBD2. Germline CDR1 DFQATT, CDR2 SNEGSKA (reference sequence). The CDR3 totals 15 residues. The DNA of the CDR3 is TGCAGTGTTAGAGATCGGCTGGGACTACTATACGAGCAGTACTTC. Translated, it gives CSVRDRLGLLYEQYF.